A single sample is the source of the 31 T cell receptor beta chains below, sequenced in a study of identical twins. Each CDR3 protein is one row after TCRdb ran MiXCR on the 5' RACE reads. The profile covers about 280,000 distinct CDR3 sequences, with about 8.9% appearing a single time and over 2% taken by the ten largest. The same sample was also studied in work on yellow fever vaccine responses in identical twins.

The sequencing input was memory (CD45RO+) T cells sorted from blood. These receptors came from a young woman in good health.

A word on this clonotype: Given the absence of the conserved phenylalanine or tryptophan at the CDR3 end, a read error is likely. V is TRBV19 and J is TRBJ2-6; D is possibly TRBD2 (5 bases). From germline, CDR1 is LNHDA and CDR2 SQIVND (reference sequence). The CDR3 has 17 amino acids. V gave up 4 bases and J gave up 2 bases, with 15 bases separating them. The CDR3 loop reads CASSTQLERTGANVLTY. CDR3 DNA: TGTGCCAGTAGTACCCAGTTAGAGCGGACTGGGGCCAACGTCCTGACTTAC.

This clonotype was seen once. This sequence joins TRBV2 and TRBJ2-7, with TRBD2 as a possible D gene (6 bases). The CDR3 extends over 14 amino acids. V lost 6 bases to trimming and J lost 2 bases, with 14 bases between them. The V gene's germline CDR1 is SNHLY and CDR2 FYNNEI. DNA for the CDR3: TGTGCCAGCAGCCCCCGGGACTTACCCTACGAGCAGTACTTC. Residues: CASSPRDLPYEQYF.

This clonotype was picked up a small number of times. CDR3 region: CASSSIAGGPEQFF. CDR3 in DNA: TGTGCCAGCAGCTCCATAGCGGGGGGTCCTGAGCAGTTCTTC. The chain uses TRBV11-2 and TRBJ2-1; 10 nucleotides agree with TRBD2. The junction had 6 bases not matched to a gene; V was cut back by 4 bases and J by 9 bases. Germline CDR1 is SGHAT and CDR2 is FQNNGV. This CDR3 spans 14 amino acids. The full variable domain, rest sourced from reference TRBV11-2 and TRBJ2-1, is EAGVAQSPRYKIIEKRQSVAFWCNPISGHATLYWYQQILGQGPKLLIQFQNNGVVDDSQLPKDRFSAERLKGVDSTLKIQPAKLEDSAVYLCASSSIAGGPEQFFGPGTRLTVL.

The sample holds many counts of this clonotype. CDR3 residues: CASSQETGGPRTGELFF. CDR3 nucleotide sequence: TGTGCCAGCAGCCAAGAGACGGGAGGGCCGAGGACCGGGGAGCTGTTTTTT. The chain combines TRBV4-2 with TRBJ2-2; 8 bases map to TRBD2. The length of the CDR3 is 17 residues. Germline values: CDR1 LGHNA, CDR2 YNFKEQ. J gave up 5 bases and V 0 bases, and 8 bases lay outside the gene matches.

This clonotype was counted only a few times. The chain employs TRBV29-1 and TRBJ2-7; 9 bases line up with TRBD2. This CDR3 region has 16 residues. The V segment lost 4 bases and the J segment 3 bases; nucleotides outside the gene matches: 13. CDR1 is SQVTM, CDR2 ANQGSEA, per germline. The CDR3 here is CSVGGGGTSLHYEQYF. CDR3 DNA sequence: TGCAGCGTTGGGGGCGGAGGGACTAGCCTACACTACGAGCAGTACTTC.

This clonotype came up a few times. The chain is built from TRBV9 and TRBJ2-2; a possible D gene is TRBD1 (5 bases). V lost 3 bases, J lost 3 bases, and 6 bases lay in between. The CDR3 contains 13 residues. CDR1 and CDR2 from the germline V gene are SGDLS and YYNGEE. CDR3 DNA sequence: TGTGCCAGCAGCGCCAGGGACACCGGGGAGCTGTTTTTT. Its protein is CASSARDTGELFF.

The V and J genes are TRBV20-1 and TRBJ2-1; TRBD1 matches at 12 bases. V was clipped by 6 bases and J by 1 base; unmatched bases: 4. Germline CDR1 reads DFQATT; CDR2 reads SNEGSKA (reference sequence). This CDR3 is 15 amino acids long. CDR3 bases: TGCAGTGCGAGGGGACAGGGGGCGTCCTACAATGAGCAGTTCTTC. Residues: CSARGQGASYNEQFF.

The chain is built from TRBV7-3 and TRBJ2-1; 13 bases align to TRBD2. The CDR3 loop spans 16 amino acids. V lost 4 bases, J lost 4 bases, and 4 bases stayed unmatched. Germline V gene sequence: CDR1 SGHTA, CDR2 FQGTGA. The CDR3 is CASSSGLAGVYNEQFF. CDR3 DNA: TGTGCCAGCAGCTCCGGACTAGCGGGAGTGTACAATGAGCAGTTCTTC.

This rearrangement joins TRBV13 to TRBJ2-5; the D call may be TRBD1 or TRBD2 (7 bases each). Looked up from germline, CDR1 is PRHDT and CDR2 is FYEKMQ (reference sequence). This CDR3 region has 15 residues. With 4 bases removed from V and 5 bases from J, the gap between germline ends came to 17 bases. CDR3 in DNA: TGTGCCAGCAGCTCTACCTACAGGGGAGGGGAGACCCAGTACTTC. Its translation is CASSSTYRGGETQYF.

V is TRBV6-2 or TRBV6-3 and J is TRBJ2-3; D is possibly TRBD2 (6 bases). Germline loops: CDR1 MNHEY, CDR2 SVGEGT. Deletions cut 6 bases from V and 2 bases from J, with 18 bases between. The CDR3 is 16 residues long. The CDR3 sequence: CASRSEGLVYTDTQYF. CDR3 bases: TGTGCCAGCAGGTCTGAGGGACTCGTTTACACAGATACGCAGTATTTT.

This clonotype occurred a few times. This chain joins TRBV7-9 and TRBJ2-1; 8 bases match TRBD2. Germline V gives CDR1 SEHNR, CDR2 FQNEAQ (reference sequence). This CDR3 is 16 amino acids long. With V trimmed by 1 base and J by 5 bases, 7 bases remained unmatched. The CDR3 region has the DNA TGTGCCAGCAGCTTAGGACGGGGGGGGACTAACAATGAGCAGTTCTTC. Amino acid sequence: CASSLGRGGTNNEQFF. Full variable domain (outside the CDR3, taken from reference TRBV7-9 and TRBJ2-1): DTGVSQNPRHKITKRGQNVTFRCDPISEHNRLYWYRQTLGQGPEFLTYFQNEAQLEKSRLLSDRFSAERPKGSFSTLEIQRTEQGDSAMYLCASSLGRGGTNNEQFFGPGTRLTVL.

This clonotype was counted at least ten times. The CDR3 loop reads CASSVEARGSYNEQFF. The CDR3 DNA reads as TGTGCCAGCAGCGTAGAGGCCAGGGGGTCCTACAATGAGCAGTTCTTC. The chain combines TRBV9 with TRBJ2-1; 7 nucleotides match TRBD1. Germline CDR1 reads SGDLS; CDR2 reads YYNGEE. The CDR3 is 16 amino acids. V trimming: 0 bases; J trimming: 1 base; junction bases outside the gene matches: 4.

This clonotype was recorded many times. This chain connects TRBV5-1 to TRBJ2-3; 11 nucleotides match TRBD2. Germline CDR1 reads SGHRS; CDR2 reads YFSETQ. The CDR3 runs to 16 residues. J gave up 5 bases and V 0 bases, and 5 bases lay outside the gene matches. CDR3 bases: TGCGCCAGCAGCTTGGTTAGCGGGAGGGCCGGAGATACGCAGTATTTT. The encoded protein is CASSLVSGRAGDTQYF.

Many counts were recorded for this clonotype. V gene TRBV6-1 combines with J gene TRBJ1-1; a weak D match, TRBD1 (6 bases). The germline V gene encodes CDR1 MNHNS and CDR2 SASEGT. Trimming pared 5 bases from V and 1 base from J, leaving 8 bases between. This CDR3 comprises 13 residues. CDR3 nucleotide sequence: TGTGCCAGCAGTAGGACAGAGAACACTGAAGCTTTCTTT. Its protein is CASSRTENTEAFF.

The V and J genes are TRBV11-3 and TRBJ2-1; a weak D match, TRBD2 (5 bases). Germline-derived CDR1 and CDR2 are SGHNT and YENEEA. The CDR3 totals 15 residues. With 5 bases removed from V and 6 bases from J, the gap between germline ends came to 17 bases. The CDR3 sequence: CASSPKRSTANEQFF. DNA for the CDR3: TGTGCCAGCAGCCCAAAGCGGAGCACCGCCAATGAGCAGTTCTTC. Full variable domain (rest looked up from reference TRBV11-3 and TRBJ2-1): EAGVVQSPRYKIIEKKQPVAFWCNPISGHNTLYWYLQNLGQGPELLIRYENEEAVDDSQLPKDRFSAERLKGVDSTLKIQPAELGDSAVYLCASSPKRSTANEQFFGPGTRLTVL.

This chain connects TRBV29-1 to TRBJ1-3; 10 nucleotides match TRBD1. Germline loops: CDR1 SQVTM, CDR2 ANQGSEA. The CDR3 totals 17 residues. Trimming cost V 4 bases and J 0 bases; bases outside gene matches: 9. CDR3 sequence (DNA): TGCAGCGTTGTTTTGGGACAGGGGTCTCGCTCTGGAAACACCATATATTTT. Its translation: CSVVLGQGSRSGNTIYF.

This clonotype was recorded at least ten times. V gene TRBV10-3 combines with J gene TRBJ2-2, with no clear D. This CDR3 is 14 amino acids long. Trimming removed 6 bases from V and 1 base from J, with 9 bases in between. The V gene's germline CDR1 is ENHRY and CDR2 SYGVKD. CDR3 protein: CAIRTEVNTGELFF. In DNA, the CDR3 is TGTGCCATCAGGACCGAGGTGAACACCGGGGAGCTGTTTTTT.

This clonotype has more than one count but fewer than ten. The chain has TRBV7-9 and TRBJ1-2; unclear D gene. The CDR3 extends over 16 amino acids. Trimming shortened V by 0 bases and J by 1 base, and 12 bases separated the two germline ends. Per the germline V gene, CDR1 is SEHNR and CDR2 is FQNEAQ (reference sequence). CDR3 DNA: TGTGCCAGCAGCTTAGCGAATGCCTACTATAACTATGGCTACACCTTC. Encoded protein: CASSLANAYYNYGYTF.

The V gene is TRBV20-1, the J gene TRBJ1-1; the match to TRBD1 covers 8 bases. Per germline, CDR1 DFQATT and CDR2 SNEGSKA (reference sequence). This CDR3 is built from 12 residues. The CDR3 sequence: CRLDRGETEAFF. The CDR3, as DNA: TGCAGGCTCGACAGGGGTGAGACTGAAGCTTTCTTT.

This clonotype was seen a handful of times. V gene TRBV7-9 combines with J gene TRBJ1-1; 7 positions match TRBD1. CDR1 is SEHNR, CDR2 FQNEAQ, per germline (reference sequence). The CDR3 loop spans 13 amino acids. V shed 4 bases, J shed 5 bases, and the junction held 4 bases outside the gene matches. CDR3 protein: CASSSTGETEAFF. For the CDR3, the DNA is TGTGCCAGCAGCTCAACAGGGGAGACTGAAGCTTTCTTT.

This clonotype turned up a few times. This rearrangement joins TRBV20-1 to TRBJ1-5; no reliable D call. Germline assignment: CDR1 DFQATT and CDR2 SNEGSKA (reference sequence). The CDR3 has 12 residues. V was pared by 7 bases and J by 3 bases, with 10 bases between. The CDR3 DNA reads TGCAGTGTACAGAAAATCAATCAGCCCCAGCATTTT. Amino acids: CSVQKINQPQHF.

CDR3 nucleotide sequence: TGCAGTGCTATCGTAGAGACCACAGATACGCAGTATTTT. This gives the protein CSAIVETTDTQYF. The rearrangement joins TRBV20-1 to TRBJ2-3, with no clear D. V shed 4 bases and J shed 2 bases, with 10 bases lying between them. Germline V lookup: CDR1 DFQATT, CDR2 SNEGSKA (reference sequence). There are 13 residues in the CDR3.

J is TRBJ2-1 and V is TRBV6-1; no reliable D call. Germline CDR1 reads MNHNS; CDR2 reads SASEGT. CDR3 length: 13 amino acids. V shed 7 bases and J shed 10 bases, with 17 bases lying between them. The CDR3 spells CASTPSGPREQFF. The DNA of the CDR3 is TGTGCCAGCACCCCCTCCGGGCCACGAGAGCAGTTCTTC.

This clonotype showed up many times. This chain links TRBV24-1 with TRBJ2-5, with D unresolved. Trimming left V 0 bases short and J 12 bases short, with 10 bases between. CDR3 size: 12 residues. CDR1 and CDR2 from the germline V gene are KGHDR and SFDVKD. For the CDR3, the DNA is TGTGCCACCAGTGATTTGGGACCCCACAAGTACTTC. Encoded protein: CATSDLGPHKYF.

This clonotype was recorded at least ten times. The gene calls are TRBV29-1 and TRBJ1-1; possibly TRBD1 for D (6 bases). Germline V gene lookup returns CDR1 SQVTM and CDR2 ANQGSEA. The CDR3 is 12 amino acids. V lost 6 bases, J lost 1 base, and 9 bases lay in between. The CDR3: CSVLQGNTEAFF. The DNA for the CDR3 is TGCAGCGTCTTACAGGGGAACACTGAAGCTTTCTTT.

This chain links TRBV25-1 with TRBJ1-1; no definite D call. Trimming took 10 bases from V and 0 from J, leaving 15 bases between them. The germline V gene has CDR1 MGHDK and CDR2 SYGVNS. The CDR3 is 14 amino acids. CDR3 in DNA: TGTGCCACCAGAGGGCGCACCTTGAACACTGAAGCTTTCTTT. Amino acids: CATRGRTLNTEAFF.

This clonotype has more than one count but fewer than ten. The gene calls are TRBV3-1 and TRBJ2-6, with D perhaps being TRBD1 or TRBD2 (5 bases each). Germline values: CDR1 LGHDT, CDR2 YNNKEL (reference sequence). Trimming removed 0 bases from V and 3 bases from J, with 18 bases in between. The CDR3 has 19 residues. DNA for the CDR3: TGTGCCAGCAGCCAAGATGGGGCCGGCTCCGCGGGTGGGGCCAACGTCCTGACTTTC. This codes for CASSQDGAGSAGGANVLTF. Full variable domain (outside the CDR3, taken from reference TRBV3-1 and TRBJ2-6): DTAVSQTPKYLVTQMGNDKSIKCEQNLGHDTMYWYKQDSKKFLKIMFSYNNKELIINETVPNRFSPKSPDKAHLNLHINSLELGDSAVYFCASSQDGAGSAGGANVLTFGAGSRLTVL.

This clonotype was recorded once. The CDR3 nucleotides read TGTGCCAGCAGCATGGACTGGACCTCCTACGAGCAGTACTTC. Its protein is CASSMDWTSYEQYF. The V gene is TRBV11-2, the J gene TRBJ2-7, with TRBD2 as a possible D gene (5 bases). The CDR3 runs 14 residues. Germline V gives CDR1 SGHAT, CDR2 FQNNGV. The V gene lost 5 bases and the J gene lost 0 bases, with 11 bases spanning the gap.

This clonotype was counted ten times or more. The rearrangement links TRBV5-1 to TRBJ2-1; TRBD2 aligns across 7 bases. CDR3 length: 16 residues. In germline, CDR1 is SGHRS, CDR2 YFSETQ. J gave up 1 base and V 3 bases, and 7 bases lay outside the gene matches. The DNA of the CDR3 is TGCGCCAGCAGCTCCACAAGCGGGAATTCCTACAATGAGCAGTTCTTC. Its translation: CASSSTSGNSYNEQFF.

The table lists this clonotype with a few counts. The CDR3 sequence: CASSEERRPPAWETQYF. CDR3 DNA sequence: TGTGCCAGCAGTGAGGAACGTAGGCCCCCGGCGTGGGAGACCCAGTACTTC. The rearrangement joins TRBV25-1 to TRBJ2-5; D is unresolved. V lost 3 bases and J 5 bases, leaving 22 bases between the germline ends. The CDR3 is made up of 17 amino acids. CDR1 and CDR2 from the germline V gene are MGHDK and SYGVNS. The variable domain in full, with the rest retrieved from reference TRBV25-1 and TRBJ2-5, is EADIYQTPRYLVIGTGKKITLECSQTMGHDKMYWYQQDPGMELHLIHYSYGVNSTEKGDLSSESTVSRIRTEHFPLTLESARPSHTSQYLCASSEERRPPAWETQYFGPGTRLLVL.

The CDR3 region has the DNA TGTGCCAGCACCCGAAGCGGGAGTGCCAATGAGCAGTTCTTC. This codes for CASTRSGSANEQFF. The chain recombines TRBV6-1 with TRBJ2-1; TRBD2 matches at 8 bases. With 7 bases clipped from V and 6 bases from J, the junction kept 8 bases outside the gene matches. CDR3 length equals 14 residues. Germline values: CDR1 MNHNS, CDR2 SASEGT.